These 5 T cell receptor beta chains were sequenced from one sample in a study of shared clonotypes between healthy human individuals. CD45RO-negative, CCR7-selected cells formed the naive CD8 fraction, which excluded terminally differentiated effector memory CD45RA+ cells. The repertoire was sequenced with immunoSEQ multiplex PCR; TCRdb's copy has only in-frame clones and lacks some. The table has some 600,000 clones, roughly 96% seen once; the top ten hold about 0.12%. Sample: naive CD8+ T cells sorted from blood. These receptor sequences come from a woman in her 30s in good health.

This chain's CDR3 is CAISESGSGRAPYEQYF. The CDR3 DNA sequence: TGTGCCATCAGTGAGTCGGGTAGCGGGAGGGCTCCCTACGAGCAGTACTTC. The chain joins TRBV10-3 to TRBJ2-7; 11 nucleotides agree with TRBD2. CDR1 and CDR2 (germline): ENHRY, SYGVKD. The CDR3 runs 17 residues. The junction had 6 bases not matched to a gene; V was cut back by 0 bases and J by 2 bases.

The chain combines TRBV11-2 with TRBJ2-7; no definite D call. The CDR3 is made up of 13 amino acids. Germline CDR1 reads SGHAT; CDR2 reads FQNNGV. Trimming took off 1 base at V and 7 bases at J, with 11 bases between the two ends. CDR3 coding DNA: TGTGCCAGCAGCTTAGGGTACCACCCGGAGCAGTACTTC. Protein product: CASSLGYHPEQYF.

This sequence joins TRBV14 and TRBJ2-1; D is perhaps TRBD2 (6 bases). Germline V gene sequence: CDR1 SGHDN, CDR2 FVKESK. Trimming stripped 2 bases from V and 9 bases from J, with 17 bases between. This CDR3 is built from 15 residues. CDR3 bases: TGTGCCAGCAGCCAATTCCGGGACTCCCTCGTTGAGCAGTTCTTC. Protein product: CASSQFRDSLVEQFF.

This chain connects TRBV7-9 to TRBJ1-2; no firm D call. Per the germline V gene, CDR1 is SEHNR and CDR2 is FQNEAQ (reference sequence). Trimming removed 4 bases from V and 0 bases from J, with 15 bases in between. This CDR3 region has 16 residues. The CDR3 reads CASSSPRGRANYGYTF. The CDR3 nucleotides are TGTGCCAGCAGCTCCCCGCGAGGAAGGGCTAACTATGGCTACACCTTC.

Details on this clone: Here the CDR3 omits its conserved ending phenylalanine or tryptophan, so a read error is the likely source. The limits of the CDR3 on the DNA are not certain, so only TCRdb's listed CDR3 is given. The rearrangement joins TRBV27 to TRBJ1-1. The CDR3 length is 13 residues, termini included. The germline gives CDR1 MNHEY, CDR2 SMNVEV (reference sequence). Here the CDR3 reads CASQRGKRNPRGL.